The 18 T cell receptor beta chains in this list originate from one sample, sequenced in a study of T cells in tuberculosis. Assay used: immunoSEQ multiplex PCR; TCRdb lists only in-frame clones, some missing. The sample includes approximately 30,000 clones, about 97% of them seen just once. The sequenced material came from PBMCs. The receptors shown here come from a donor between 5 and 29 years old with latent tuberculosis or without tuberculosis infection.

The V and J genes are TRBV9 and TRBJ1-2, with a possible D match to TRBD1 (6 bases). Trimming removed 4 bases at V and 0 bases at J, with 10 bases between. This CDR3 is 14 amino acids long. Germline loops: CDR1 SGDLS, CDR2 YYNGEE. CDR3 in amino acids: CASSRTAANYGYTF. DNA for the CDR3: TGTGCCAGCAGCCGGACAGCAGCTAACTATGGCTACACCTTC.

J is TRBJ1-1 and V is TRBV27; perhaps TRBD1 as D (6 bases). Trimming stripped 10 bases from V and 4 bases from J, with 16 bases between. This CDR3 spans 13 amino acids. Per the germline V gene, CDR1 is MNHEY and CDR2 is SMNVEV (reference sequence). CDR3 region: CATSLRGSTEAFF. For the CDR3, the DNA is TGTGCCACCAGCCTCAGGGGAAGCACTGAAGCTTTCTTT.

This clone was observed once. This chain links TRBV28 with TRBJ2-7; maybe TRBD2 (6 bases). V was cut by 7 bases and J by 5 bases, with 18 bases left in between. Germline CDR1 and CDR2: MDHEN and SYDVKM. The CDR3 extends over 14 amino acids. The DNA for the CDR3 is TGTGCCAGCACCCAGCCCGGGGGTCGCCACGAGCAGTACTTC. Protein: CASTQPGGRHEQYF.

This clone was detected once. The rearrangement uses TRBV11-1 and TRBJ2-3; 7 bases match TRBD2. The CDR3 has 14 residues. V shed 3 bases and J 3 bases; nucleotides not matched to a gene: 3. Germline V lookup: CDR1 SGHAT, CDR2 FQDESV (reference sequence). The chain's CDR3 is CASSFNGGTDTQYF. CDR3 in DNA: TGTGCCAGCAGCTTCAACGGGGGGACAGATACGCAGTATTTT.

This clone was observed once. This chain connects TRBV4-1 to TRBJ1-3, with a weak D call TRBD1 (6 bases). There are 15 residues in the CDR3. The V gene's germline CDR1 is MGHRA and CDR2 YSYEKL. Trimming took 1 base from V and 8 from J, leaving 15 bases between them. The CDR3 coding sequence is TGCGCCAGCAGCCAAGCAGGAGGGGGGGCGTACACCATATATTTT. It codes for CASSQAGGGAYTIYF.

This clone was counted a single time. The CDR3 DNA is TGCGCCAGCAGCTTGTCTCCACATAACTATGGCTACACCTTC. Residues: CASSLSPHNYGYTF. The rearrangement uses TRBV5-1 and TRBJ1-2; D is uncertain. CDR1 is SGHRS and CDR2 is YFSETQ in the germline V gene. The length of the CDR3 is 14 residues. With 1 base removed from V and 1 base from J, the gap between germline ends came to 8 bases.

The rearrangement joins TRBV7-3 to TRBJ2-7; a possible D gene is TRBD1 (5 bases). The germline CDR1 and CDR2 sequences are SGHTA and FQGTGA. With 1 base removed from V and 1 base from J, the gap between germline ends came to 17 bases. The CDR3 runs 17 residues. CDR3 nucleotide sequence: TGTGCCAGCAGCTTAAAGGGGCAGGCTGGAGAGTCCTACGAGCAGTACTTC. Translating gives CASSLKGQAGESYEQYF.

The DNA of the CDR3 is TGTGCCAGCAGCACCGTAGGACAAATTAACTATGGCTACACCTTC. Amino acid sequence: CASSTVGQINYGYTF. This sequence joins TRBV28 and TRBJ1-2, with D possibly TRBD1 on 5 matching bases. The V end was cut by 6 bases, the J end by 1 base, with 15 bases between. The V gene's germline CDR1 is MDHEN and CDR2 SYDVKM. CDR3 length equals 15 residues.

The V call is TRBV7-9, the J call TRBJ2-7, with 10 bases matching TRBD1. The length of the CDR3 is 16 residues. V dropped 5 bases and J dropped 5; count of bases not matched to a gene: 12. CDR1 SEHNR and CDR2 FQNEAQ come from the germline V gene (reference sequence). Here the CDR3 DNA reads TGTGCCAGCAGCCCCCCGCAGGACAGGGGGGAGAACGAGCAGTACTTC. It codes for CASSPPQDRGENEQYF.

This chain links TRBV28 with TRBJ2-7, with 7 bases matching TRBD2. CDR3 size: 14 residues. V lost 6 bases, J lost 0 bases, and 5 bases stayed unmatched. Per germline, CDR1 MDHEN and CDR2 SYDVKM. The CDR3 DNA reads TGTGCCAGCAGCGGGAGGAGAAGCTCCTACGAGCAGTACTTC. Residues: CASSGRRSSYEQYF.

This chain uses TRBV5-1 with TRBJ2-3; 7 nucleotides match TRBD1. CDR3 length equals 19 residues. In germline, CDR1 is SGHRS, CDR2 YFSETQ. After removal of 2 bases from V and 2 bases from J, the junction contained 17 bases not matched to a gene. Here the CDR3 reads CASSLNPVGGPSATDTQYF. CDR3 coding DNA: TGCGCCAGCAGCTTAAACCCGGTAGGGGGCCCTTCAGCCACAGATACGCAGTATTTT.

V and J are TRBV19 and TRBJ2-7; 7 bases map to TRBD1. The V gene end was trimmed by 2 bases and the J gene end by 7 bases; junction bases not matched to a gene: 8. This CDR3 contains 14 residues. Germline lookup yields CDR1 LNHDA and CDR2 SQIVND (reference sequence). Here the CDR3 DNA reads TGTGCCAGTAGTATAAGGACAGGCTTGCGGGAGCAGTACTTC. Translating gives CASSIRTGLREQYF.

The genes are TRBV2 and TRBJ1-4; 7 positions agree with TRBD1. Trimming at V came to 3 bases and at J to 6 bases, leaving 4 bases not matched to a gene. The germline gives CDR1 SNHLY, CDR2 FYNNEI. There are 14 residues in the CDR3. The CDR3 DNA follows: TGTGCCAGCAGTGATGGGACAGCCTATGAAAAACTGTTTTTT. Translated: CASSDGTAYEKLFF.

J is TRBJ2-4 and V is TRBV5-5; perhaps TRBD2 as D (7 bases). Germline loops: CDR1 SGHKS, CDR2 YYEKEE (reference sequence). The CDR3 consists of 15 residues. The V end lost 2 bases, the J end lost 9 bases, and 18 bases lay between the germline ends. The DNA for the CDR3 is TGTGCCAGCAGCTTTCCCTCTCCGGGGGGCGTCATTCAGTACTTC. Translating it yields CASSFPSPGGVIQYF.

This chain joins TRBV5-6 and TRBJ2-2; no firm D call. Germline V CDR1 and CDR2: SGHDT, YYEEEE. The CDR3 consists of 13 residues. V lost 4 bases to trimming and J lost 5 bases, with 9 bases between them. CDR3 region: CASSEALTGELFF. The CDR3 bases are TGTGCCAGCAGCGAGGCGCTAACCGGGGAGCTGTTTTTT.

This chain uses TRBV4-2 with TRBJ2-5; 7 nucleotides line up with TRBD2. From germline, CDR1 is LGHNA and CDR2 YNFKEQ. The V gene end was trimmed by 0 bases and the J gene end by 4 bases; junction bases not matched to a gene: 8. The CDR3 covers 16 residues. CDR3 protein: CASSQEGRGRRETQYF. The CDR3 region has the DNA TGTGCCAGCAGCCAAGAGGGGCGGGGGAGACGAGAGACCCAGTACTTC.

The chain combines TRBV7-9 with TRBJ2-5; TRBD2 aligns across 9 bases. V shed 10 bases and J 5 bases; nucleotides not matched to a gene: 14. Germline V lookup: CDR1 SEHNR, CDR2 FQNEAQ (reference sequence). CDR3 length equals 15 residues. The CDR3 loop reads CATTKEGGRVETQYF. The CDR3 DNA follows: TGTGCCACCACCAAGGAGGGCGGGAGGGTCGAGACCCAGTACTTC.

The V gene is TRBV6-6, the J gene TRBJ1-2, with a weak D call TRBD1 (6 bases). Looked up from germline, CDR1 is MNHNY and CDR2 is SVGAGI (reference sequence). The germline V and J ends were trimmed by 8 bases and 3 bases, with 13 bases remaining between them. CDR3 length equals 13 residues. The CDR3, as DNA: TGTGCCAGCTCCCAGGGGTTGGACTATGGCTACACCTTC. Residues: CASSQGLDYGYTF.